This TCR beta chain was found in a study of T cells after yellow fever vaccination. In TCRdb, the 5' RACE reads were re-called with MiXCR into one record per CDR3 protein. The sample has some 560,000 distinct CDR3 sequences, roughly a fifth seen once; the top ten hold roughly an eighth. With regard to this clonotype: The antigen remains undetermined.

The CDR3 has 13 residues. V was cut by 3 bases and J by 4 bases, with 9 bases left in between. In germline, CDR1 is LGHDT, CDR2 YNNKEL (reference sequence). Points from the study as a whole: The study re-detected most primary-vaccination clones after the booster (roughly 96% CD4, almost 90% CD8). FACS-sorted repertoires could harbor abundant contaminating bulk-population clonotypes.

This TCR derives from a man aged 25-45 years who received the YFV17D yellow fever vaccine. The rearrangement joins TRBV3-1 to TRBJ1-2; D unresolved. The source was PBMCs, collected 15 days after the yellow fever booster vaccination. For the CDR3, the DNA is TGTGCCAGCAGCCACCCCCTTGTCTATGGCTACACCTTC. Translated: CASSHPLVYGYTF.